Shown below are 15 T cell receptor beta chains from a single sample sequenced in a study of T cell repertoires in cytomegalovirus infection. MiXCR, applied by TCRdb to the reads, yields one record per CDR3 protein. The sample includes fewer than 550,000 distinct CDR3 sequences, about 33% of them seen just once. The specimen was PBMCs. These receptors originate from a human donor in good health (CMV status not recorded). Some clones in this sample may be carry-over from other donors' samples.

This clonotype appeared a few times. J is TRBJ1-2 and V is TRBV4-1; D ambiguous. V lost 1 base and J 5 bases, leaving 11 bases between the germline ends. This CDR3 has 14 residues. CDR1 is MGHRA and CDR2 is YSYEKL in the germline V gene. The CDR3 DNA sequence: TGCGCCAGCAGCCAAGTTCGCACGATTTATGGCTACACCTTC. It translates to CASSQVRTIYGYTF.

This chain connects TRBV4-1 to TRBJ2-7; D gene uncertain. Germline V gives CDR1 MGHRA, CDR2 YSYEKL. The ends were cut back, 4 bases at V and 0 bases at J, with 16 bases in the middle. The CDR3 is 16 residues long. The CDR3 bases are TGCGCCAGCAGCCCTCTTTGGAAAATGAGCTCCTACGAGCAGTACTTC. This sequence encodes CASSPLWKMSSYEQYF.

CDR3 sequence reads: CASRPGQGPPTGNNEQFF. CDR3 in DNA: TGTGCCAGCAGACCGGGACAGGGCCCTCCGACTGGAAACAATGAGCAGTTCTTC. The rearrangement links TRBV7-9 to TRBJ2-1; 9 nucleotides match TRBD1. The CDR3 is made up of 18 amino acids. J gave up 5 bases and V 6 bases, and 17 bases lay outside the gene matches. Germline V gene lookup returns CDR1 SEHNR and CDR2 FQNEAQ (reference sequence). The full variable domain, completed using reference TRBV7-9 and TRBJ2-1, is DTGVSQNPRHKITKRGQNVTFRCDPISEHNRLYWYRQTLGQGPEFLTYFQNEAQLEKSRLLSDRFSAERPKGSFSTLEIQRTEQGDSAMYLCASRPGQGPPTGNNEQFFGPGTRLTVL.

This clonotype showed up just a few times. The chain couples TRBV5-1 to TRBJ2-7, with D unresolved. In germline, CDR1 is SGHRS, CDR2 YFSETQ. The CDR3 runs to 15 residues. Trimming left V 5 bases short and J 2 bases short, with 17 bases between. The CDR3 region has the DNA TGCGCCAGCAGAGGCCACAACTCCCTTACCTACGAGCAGTACTTC. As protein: CASRGHNSLTYEQYF.

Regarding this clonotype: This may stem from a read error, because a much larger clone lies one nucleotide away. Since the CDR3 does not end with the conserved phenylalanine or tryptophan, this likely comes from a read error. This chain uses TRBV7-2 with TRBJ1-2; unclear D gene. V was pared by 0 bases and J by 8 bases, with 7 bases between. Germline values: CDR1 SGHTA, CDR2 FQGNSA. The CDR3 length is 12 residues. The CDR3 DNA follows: TGTGCCAGCAGCTTAGCAGGGCGCGGCTACACCGTC. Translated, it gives CASSLAGRGYTV.

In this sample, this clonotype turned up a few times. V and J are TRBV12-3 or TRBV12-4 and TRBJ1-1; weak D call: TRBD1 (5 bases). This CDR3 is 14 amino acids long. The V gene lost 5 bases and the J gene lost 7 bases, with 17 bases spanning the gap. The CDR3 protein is CASSQQGEIGEAFF. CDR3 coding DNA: TGTGCCAGCAGTCAGCAGGGAGAGATTGGTGAAGCTTTCTTT.

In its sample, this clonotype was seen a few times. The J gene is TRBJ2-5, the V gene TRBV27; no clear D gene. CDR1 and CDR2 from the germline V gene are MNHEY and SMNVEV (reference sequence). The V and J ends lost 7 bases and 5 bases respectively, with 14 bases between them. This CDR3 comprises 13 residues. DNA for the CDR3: TGTGCCAGCACGAGGAACCCATGGGAGACCCAGTACTTC. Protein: CASTRNPWETQYF.

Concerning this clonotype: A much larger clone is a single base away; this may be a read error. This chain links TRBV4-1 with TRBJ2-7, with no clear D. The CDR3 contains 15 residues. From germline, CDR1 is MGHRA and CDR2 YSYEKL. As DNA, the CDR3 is TGCGACAGCAGCCAGACGGGTGACTCAGCCTACGAGCAGTACTTC. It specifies CDSSQTGDSAYEQYF.

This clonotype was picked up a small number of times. The CDR3 protein is CASSGNSGGENEQFF. CDR3 in DNA: TGTGCCAGCAGTGGCAATAGCGGGGGGGAGAATGAGCAGTTCTTC. The J gene is TRBJ2-1, the V gene TRBV12-3 or TRBV12-4; 11 bases are a match to TRBD2. The CDR3 has 15 residues. The V gene end was trimmed by 5 bases and the J gene end by 7 bases; junction bases not matched to a gene: 7.

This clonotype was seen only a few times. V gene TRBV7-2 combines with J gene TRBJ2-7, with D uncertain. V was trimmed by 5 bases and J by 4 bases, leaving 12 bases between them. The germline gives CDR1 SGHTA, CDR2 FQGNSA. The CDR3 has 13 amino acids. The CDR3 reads CASSQNVGYEQYF. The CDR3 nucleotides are TGTGCCAGCAGCCAGAATGTGGGGTACGAGCAGTACTTC.

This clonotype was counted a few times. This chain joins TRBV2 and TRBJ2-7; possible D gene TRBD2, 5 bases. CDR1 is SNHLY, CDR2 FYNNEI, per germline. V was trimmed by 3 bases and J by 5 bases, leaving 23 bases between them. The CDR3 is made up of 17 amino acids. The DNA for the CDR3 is TGTGCCAGCAGTGACCCCACCGCTGGACCGCTCGGGGACGAGCAGTACTTC. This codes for CASSDPTAGPLGDEQYF.

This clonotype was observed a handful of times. The CDR3 sequence: CASTSAGGGTDTQYF. The DNA for the CDR3 is TGTGCCAGCACGAGCGCGGGGGGAGGGACAGATACGCAGTATTTT. This rearrangement joins TRBV6-2 or TRBV6-3 to TRBJ2-3; TRBD2 aligns across 8 bases. This CDR3 contains 15 residues. Germline-derived CDR1 and CDR2 are MNHEY and SVGEGT. V trimming: 7 bases; J trimming: 3 bases; junction bases outside the gene matches: 9.

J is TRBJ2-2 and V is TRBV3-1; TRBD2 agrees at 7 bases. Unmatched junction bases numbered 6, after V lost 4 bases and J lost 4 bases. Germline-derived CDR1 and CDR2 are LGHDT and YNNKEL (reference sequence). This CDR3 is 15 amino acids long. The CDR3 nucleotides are TGTGCCAGCAGCCCCCGACTAGCTATCACCGGGGAGCTGTTTTTT. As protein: CASSPRLAITGELFF.

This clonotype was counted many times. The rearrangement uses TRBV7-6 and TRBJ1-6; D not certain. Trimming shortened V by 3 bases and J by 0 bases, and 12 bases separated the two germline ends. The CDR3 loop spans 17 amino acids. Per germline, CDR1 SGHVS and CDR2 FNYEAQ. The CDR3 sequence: CASSFGPPSSYNSPLHF. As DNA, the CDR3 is TGTGCCAGCAGCTTCGGACCGCCGAGCTCCTATAATTCACCCCTCCACTTT.

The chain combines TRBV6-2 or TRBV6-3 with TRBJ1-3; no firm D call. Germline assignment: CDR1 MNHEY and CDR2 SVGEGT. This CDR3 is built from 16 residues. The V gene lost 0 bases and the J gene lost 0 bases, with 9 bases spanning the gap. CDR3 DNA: TGTGCCAGCAGTTACTCGATGCCAGACTCTGGAAACACCATATATTTT. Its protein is CASSYSMPDSGNTIYF.